The 18 T cell receptor beta chains below were found in one sample sequenced in a study of blood T cells in healthy people across ages. Together with a sample-barcoded 5' primer, a J-beta primer mix was included in a second PCR lasting about 6 to 11 cycles. MiXCR was run by TCRdb on the 5' RACE reads, yielding one entry per CDR3 protein. The sample carries 900,000 to 950,000 distinct CDR3 sequences, about 28% recorded once. This sample was also put to use in a study of T cells of mothers and their children.

What was sequenced was blood. These receptors all come from a woman between 40 and 50 years old in good health.

This clonotype turned up a few times. The chain joins TRBV7-2 to TRBJ2-7, with 11 bases identical to TRBD1. CDR1 SGHTA and CDR2 FQGNSA come from the germline V gene. This CDR3 has 14 amino acids. The V segment lost 5 bases and the J segment 2 bases; nucleotides outside the gene matches: 2. The chain's CDR3 is CASSGDRGAYEQYF. The CDR3 DNA follows: TGTGCCAGCAGCGGGGACAGGGGGGCCTACGAGCAGTACTTC.

The chain is built from TRBV5-6 and TRBJ2-6; D might be TRBD1 (5 bases). In germline, CDR1 is SGHDT, CDR2 YYEEEE. V lost 0 bases and J 0 bases, leaving 10 bases between the germline ends. The CDR3 runs 17 residues. Here the CDR3 DNA reads TGTGCCAGCAGCTTGGCAGGGCAGGACTCTGGGGCCAACGTCCTGACTTTC. Its protein product is CASSLAGQDSGANVLTF.

This clonotype was counted many times. This rearrangement joins TRBV6-5 to TRBJ2-5; TRBD2 aligns across 10 bases. Per the germline V gene, CDR1 is MNHEY and CDR2 is SVGAGI. J was trimmed by 0 bases and V by 5 bases; bases with no gene match: 6. CDR3 size: 16 residues. CDR3 loop: CASSPEAGGYQETQYF. In nucleotides, the CDR3 is TGTGCCAGCAGTCCCGAAGCGGGGGGGTACCAAGAGACCCAGTACTTC.

The CDR3 protein is CASSQVGQTRYEQYF. In DNA, the CDR3 is TGTGCCAGCAGCCAAGTGGGACAGACCAGATACGAGCAGTACTTC. The chain couples TRBV7-9 to TRBJ2-7; 7 positions agree with TRBD1. There are 15 residues in the CDR3. After removal of 5 bases from V and 4 bases from J, the junction contained 11 bases not matched to a gene. Germline CDR1 and CDR2: SEHNR and FQNEAQ (reference sequence).

This clonotype was seen repeatedly, ten times or more. CDR3 DNA sequence: TGCAGTGCTAGGTCGGTCTCGGGACGTGGAACAGATACGCAGTATTTT. Translating it yields CSARSVSGRGTDTQYF. The gene calls are TRBV20-1 and TRBJ2-3; D tentatively reads TRBD1 or TRBD2 (5 bases each). CDR1 and CDR2 (germline): DFQATT, SNEGSKA (reference sequence). Trimming removed 3 bases from V and 3 bases from J, with 19 bases in between. The CDR3 has 16 residues.

This clonotype appeared a few times. The chain couples TRBV4-3 to TRBJ1-2; 8 bases are a match to TRBD1. Trimming at V came to 1 base and at J to 7 bases, leaving 8 bases not matched to a gene. The CDR3 loop spans 15 amino acids. Germline CDR1 LGHNA, CDR2 YSLEER. CDR3 residues: CASSQVPDRGFGYTF. The CDR3 DNA is TGCGCCAGCAGCCAAGTCCCCGACAGGGGTTTTGGCTACACCTTC.

This chain links TRBV20-1 with TRBJ2-1; no clear D gene. V was shortened by 3 bases and J by 7 bases, with 10 bases between the two germline ends. Germline V CDR1 and CDR2: DFQATT, SNEGSKA (reference sequence). This CDR3 contains 12 residues. The CDR3 region has the DNA TGCAGTGCTAGTAGTTTCAAGAATGAGCAGTTCTTC. It codes for CSASSFKNEQFF.

The chain is built from TRBV9 and TRBJ1-5; D call uncertain. The V and J ends lost 0 bases and 5 bases respectively, with 15 bases between them. In germline, CDR1 is SGDLS, CDR2 YYNGEE. This CDR3 comprises 16 residues. The chain's CDR3 is CASSVGAVGLDQPQHF. The CDR3 DNA reads as TGTGCCAGCAGCGTAGGTGCAGTGGGTTTGGATCAGCCCCAGCATTTT.

The table lists this clonotype with a few counts. The V call is TRBV5-1, the J call TRBJ1-2; 12 bases are a match to TRBD1. After removal of 0 bases from V and 2 bases from J, the junction contained 8 bases not matched to a gene. The germline gives CDR1 SGHRS, CDR2 YFSETQ. This CDR3 region has 18 residues. The CDR3 protein is CASSLGSGQGASNYGYTF. The DNA of the CDR3 is TGCGCCAGCAGCTTGGGGTCGGGACAGGGGGCTTCCAACTATGGCTACACCTTC.

This rearrangement joins TRBV7-9 to TRBJ1-2; 9 nucleotides match TRBD1. The CDR3 runs to 16 residues. Germline-derived CDR1 and CDR2 are SEHNR and FQNEAQ (reference sequence). V lost 1 base and J lost 8; bases outside the gene matches: 11. CDR3 in amino acids: CASSLVQGAPLWGYTF. The CDR3 DNA reads as TGTGCCAGCAGCTTAGTACAGGGGGCCCCCCTTTGGGGCTACACCTTC.

V and J are TRBV20-1 and TRBJ2-3; the D gene is possibly TRBD2 (6 bases). V was clipped by 3 bases and J by 5 bases, with 15 bases between them. The CDR3 totals 14 residues. CDR1 is DFQATT and CDR2 is SNEGSKA in the germline V gene (reference sequence). CDR3 sequence (DNA): TGCAGTGCTAGTGGGGGGAGGAGAGTAGATACGCAGTATTTT. This gives the protein CSASGGRRVDTQYF.

The rearrangement links TRBV28 to TRBJ2-1; 15 bases fit TRBD2. The assigned J gene may be wrong: the sequence end matches TRBJ2-7 better. The CDR3 is made up of 16 amino acids. Germline V gene data show CDR1 as MDHEN and CDR2 as SYDVKM. Written as DNA, the CDR3 is TGTGCCAGCAGGGGACTAGCGGGGGGCTACTACAATGAGCAGTACTTC. This encodes CASRGLAGGYYNEQYF.

This clonotype was seen repeatedly, ten times or more. The chain has TRBV20-1 and TRBJ1-1; possibly TRBD1 for D (6 bases). Trimming pared 2 bases from V and 0 bases from J, leaving 16 bases between. CDR3 length equals 16 residues. CDR1 is DFQATT, CDR2 SNEGSKA, per germline (reference sequence). CDR3: CSARYRASSLNTEAFF. The DNA for the CDR3 is TGCAGTGCTAGATACAGGGCGTCCAGTTTGAACACTGAAGCTTTCTTT.

This clonotype was picked up a small number of times. This chain uses TRBV6-2 or TRBV6-3 with TRBJ2-4, with 7 bases that match TRBD1. The CDR3 consists of 13 residues. Trimming at V came to 5 bases and at J to 5 bases, leaving 3 bases not matched to a gene. Germline values: CDR1 MNHEY, CDR2 SVGEGT. The CDR3 DNA follows: TGTGCCAGCAGTCCGGGACAGCAAAACATTCAGTACTTC. Its translation is CASSPGQQNIQYF.

This chain connects TRBV12-3 or TRBV12-4 to TRBJ2-1; 9 bases are shared with TRBD2. V lost 6 bases, J lost 4 bases, and 4 bases stayed unmatched. CDR3 length: 14 amino acids. CDR3 loop: CASRLLAGYNEQFF. The DNA for the CDR3 is TGTGCCAGCAGGCTGCTAGCGGGGTACAATGAGCAGTTCTTC.

This clonotype was detected a few times. V is TRBV24-1 and J is TRBJ2-5; D is perhaps TRBD1 (5 bases). CDR1 is KGHDR and CDR2 is SFDVKD in the germline V gene. This CDR3 has 13 amino acids. V was pared by 5 bases and J by 6 bases, with 12 bases between. The CDR3 bases are TGTGCCACCAGTGTCCAGGGTAGTAAGACCCAGTACTTC. This codes for CATSVQGSKTQYF.

Note on this clonotype: Just one base apart from a much larger clone, this may be a read error. V usage is TRBV20-1 and J usage is TRBJ2-7, with D tentatively TRBD1 (6 bases). The germline V gene has CDR1 DFQATT and CDR2 SNEGSKA (reference sequence). The CDR3 length is 14 residues. Here the CDR3 DNA reads TGCAGTGCTAGAGTGCCAGGGGCAAGGTACGGGCAGTACTTC. Its protein product is CSARVPGARYGQYF.

A word on this clonotype: One end of the junction varies from germline; a read error may be responsible. The V and J genes are TRBV5-4 and TRBJ2-7; D may correspond to TRBD1 or TRBD2 (6 bases each). Germline V CDR1 and CDR2: SGHNT, YYREEE (reference sequence). CDR3 length: 15 residues. CDR3 coding DNA: TGTGCCAACAGCTCGACCATAGGGGGGCCCCACGGGCAGTACTTC. Residues: CANSSTIGGPHGQYF. Using reference TRBV5-4 and TRBJ2-7 for the parts outside the CDR3, the full variable domain is ETGVTQSPTHLIKTRGQQVTLRCSSQSGHNTVSWYQQALGQGPQFIFQYYREEENGRGNFPPRFSGLQFPNYSSELNVNALELDDSALYLCANSSTIGGPHGQYFGPGTRLTVT.